The clone carrying this TCR beta chain was recorded only once. The antigen is undetermined. Trimming took 4 bases from V and 0 from J, leaving 18 bases between them. The CDR3 totals 17 residues. Germline V gene sequence: CDR1 MNHNS, CDR2 SASEGT. The primer mix had 60 Vbeta and 13 Jbeta primers. Generated by immunoSEQ multiplex PCR, the TCRdb table keeps only in-frame clones and is missing some. This repertoire shows 150,000 to 200,000 clones, approximately 80% found once; its top ten account for 7.5% to 9%. The sample comes from a study of cytomegalovirus exposure and HLA in healthy donors. Whole-study results and caveats: The CMV antigen specificity of three CMV-associated chains was confirmed through in vitro analysis. Researchers reportedly found TCR beta sequences accurately predicted most subjects' HLA-A and HLA-B alleles. Of the V segments, some could not be distinguished, including TRBV6-2 and TRBV6-3, and were excluded. A later analysis reportedly found that, within productive TCRs, an Asian-associated ancestry cluster had fewer N-insertions than the mean observed across the approximately 690 donors.

The sequencing sample was made of PBMCs. The sequence was collected from a male donor in good health and CMV-seropositive. The chain has TRBV6-1 and TRBJ1-2, with D perhaps matching TRBD1 (6 bases). The CDR3 is CASSATHTGTTNYGYTF. The CDR3 DNA sequence: TGTGCCAGCAGTGCCACCCACACAGGGACAACTAACTATGGCTACACCTTC.